This TCR beta chain was sequenced for a study of shared clonotypes between healthy human individuals. Germline V CDR1 and CDR2: MDHEN, SYDVKM. Trimming cost V 8 bases and J 3 bases; bases outside gene matches: 22. The CDR3 extends over 20 amino acids. The assay was immunoSEQ multiplex PCR, and TCRdb's table has in-frame clones only and misses some. The data hold around 2,000,000 clones, with approximately 94% observed a single time. The naive CD8 fraction comprised CD45RO-negative cells positively selected for CCR7 and excluded terminally differentiated effector memory CD45RA+ cells. This TCR was recovered from a man between 18 and 29 years old in good health. The rearrangement links TRBV28 to TRBJ2-3; 11 bases match TRBD2. Specimen: naive CD8+ T cells sorted from blood. The DNA of the CDR3 is TGTGCCAGCTCCGGGGGAGTTATAGGACTAGCGGGCGCGGCTACAGATACGCAGTATTTT. Translating gives CASSGGVIGLAGAATDTQYF. The variable domain in full, completed from reference TRBV28 and TRBJ2-3, reads DVKVTQSSRYLVKRTGEKVFLECVQDMDHENMFWYRQDPGLGLRLIYFSYDVKMKEKGDIPEGYSVSREKKERFSLILESASTNQTSMYLCASSGGVIGLAGAATDTQYFGPGTRLTVL.